A single sample gave rise to the 10 T cell receptor beta chains below, sequenced in a study of chemoradiotherapy in HPV16-positive cancers. Using immunoSEQ multiplex PCR, the repertoire was profiled, and TCRdb retains in-frame clones only, with some absent. The top ten hold approximately 5% of the sample, which has approximately 27,000 clones, roughly 84% seen once. The specimen was blood, collected from a patient who underwent chemoradiotherapy. These receptor sequences come from a human donor with HPV-associated anogenital cancer.

The rearrangement joins TRBV5-1 to TRBJ2-5; 7 bases agree with TRBD1. The end of the DNA fits TRBJ2-7 better, so the J call may be wrong. This CDR3 has 15 residues. Germline V lookup: CDR1 SGHRS, CDR2 YFSETQ. This CDR3 reads CASSLDGNRGYEQYF. DNA of the CDR3: TGCGCCAGCAGCTTGGATGGCAACAGGGGCTACGAGCAGTACTTC.

In its sample, this clone is large (0.1 to 1%). The chain joins TRBV7-9 to TRBJ1-1, with D unresolved. CDR1 and CDR2 from the germline V gene are SEHNR and FQNEAQ (reference sequence). The V end was cut by 0 bases, the J end by 4 bases, with 9 bases between. This CDR3 comprises 14 residues. The CDR3 is CASSLADGPTEAFF. For the CDR3, the DNA is TGTGCCAGCAGCTTAGCGGACGGGCCCACTGAAGCTTTCTTT. Looking up the rest from reference TRBV7-9 and TRBJ1-1 gives the full variable domain: DTGVSQNPRHKITKRGQNVTFRCDPISEHNRLYWYRQTLGQGPEFLTYFQNEAQLEKSRLLSDRFSAERPKGSFSTLEIQRTEQGDSAMYLCASSLADGPTEAFFGQGTRLTVV.

CDR3 loop: CASSSVAGGQTGELFF. The CDR3 region has the DNA TGTGCCAGCAGCTCCGTAGCGGGGGGGCAAACCGGGGAGCTGTTTTTT. This sequence joins TRBV5-4 and TRBJ2-2; 11 nucleotides line up with TRBD2. Germline lookup yields CDR1 SGHNT and CDR2 YYREEE (reference sequence). The CDR3 contains 16 residues. V shed 3 bases and J 5 bases; nucleotides not matched to a gene: 6.

The CDR3 protein is CASISGGGNEQYF. In nucleotides, the CDR3 is TGTGCCAGCATAAGCGGGGGAGGCAACGAGCAGTACTTC. The gene calls are TRBV7-2 and TRBJ2-7; 8 nucleotides agree with TRBD2. CDR3 length equals 13 residues. Losses at the gene ends were 7 bases for V and 5 bases for J; bases not matched to a gene: 7. The germline gives CDR1 SGHTA, CDR2 FQGNSA.

The chain links TRBV5-1 to TRBJ1-3; D unclear. Trimming removed 0 bases at V and 3 bases at J, with 10 bases between. Germline lookup yields CDR1 SGHRS and CDR2 YFSETQ. This CDR3 is 15 amino acids long. The CDR3 DNA sequence: TGCGCCAGCAGCTTGGCTTTCACAGATGGAAACACCATATATTTT. Translated, it gives CASSLAFTDGNTIYF.

The chain uses TRBV7-9 and TRBJ2-1, with D possibly being TRBD1 (6 bases). The CDR3 contains 13 residues. V was pared by 2 bases and J by 5 bases, with 7 bases between. CDR1 and CDR2 from the germline V gene are SEHNR and FQNEAQ (reference sequence). The CDR3 nucleotides are TGTGCCAGCAGCTTAAACAGGGACAATGAGCAGTTCTTC. Its translation: CASSLNRDNEQFF.

CDR3 in DNA: TGTGCCTCGACAGGGGGAGGTAGAATTACCGGGGAGCTGTTTTTT. This encodes CASTGGGRITGELFF. This rearrangement joins TRBV30 to TRBJ2-2, with 9 bases fitting TRBD1. The CDR3 covers 15 residues. After removal of 7 bases from V and 5 bases from J, the junction contained 11 bases not matched to a gene. Germline V gives CDR1 GTSNPN, CDR2 SVGIG (reference sequence).

The V call is TRBV9, the J call TRBJ2-5; 10 bases agree with TRBD2. V gave up 3 bases and J gave up 4 bases; unmatched junction bases: 9. Per germline, CDR1 SGDLS and CDR2 YYNGEE. The length of the CDR3 is 16 residues. CDR3 nucleotides: TGTGCCAGCAGCGGTCCGGGACTAGCGAGTACAGAGACCCAGTACTTC. This translates into CASSGPGLASTETQYF.

In its sample, this clone was seen a few times. The chain joins TRBV7-2 to TRBJ2-2; TRBD2 might be the D (6 bases). The CDR3 is 15 amino acids. V lost 5 bases and J lost 6, with 16 bases in between. Germline V gene sequence: CDR1 SGHTA, CDR2 FQGNSA. CDR3 protein: CASSRETSVAGELFF. The CDR3 DNA reads TGTGCCAGCAGCCGAGAGACTAGTGTCGCCGGGGAGCTGTTTTTT. The full variable domain, with the rest looked up from reference TRBV7-2 and TRBJ2-2, is GAGVSQSPSNKVTEKGKDVELRCDPISGHTALYWYRQSLGQGLEFLIYFQGNSAPDKSGLPSDRFSAERTGGSVSTLTIQRTQQEDSAVYLCASSRETSVAGELFFGEGSRLTVL.

The gene calls are TRBV29-1 and TRBJ1-1; 10 nucleotides match TRBD1. The CDR3 extends over 14 amino acids. Germline lookup yields CDR1 SQVTM and CDR2 ANQGSEA. V lost 5 bases and J lost 10; bases outside the gene matches: 13. This CDR3 reads CSVKTGQGTLAAFF. CDR3 DNA sequence: TGCAGCGTTAAGACGGGACAGGGGACTCTCGCAGCTTTCTTT.